This T cell receptor beta chain is drawn from a study of shared clonotypes between healthy human individuals (dated by TCRdb to about 2020). For context, the study as a whole: The cohort comprised two women and a few men aged 18 to 49 years. Each donor's leukapheresis produced roughly between roughly 0.94 and 9.5 billion PBMCs. For each donor, CD4 naive and CD4 memory were each run on three plates, CD8 naive on two plates, and CD8 memory on one plate. Libraries were prepared and TCR repertoires were sequenced by different laboratories using diverse techniques, in order to increase sequencing depth and limit assay-specific biases. To estimate repertoire size and how much clonotype sharing occurs between individuals, the study deeply sequenced the blood TCR repertoires of about five healthy adults. Beyond this particular receptor, the publication reports: Around 5% of naive CD4, 3.5% of naive CD8, approximately 2% of memory CD4, and over 0.35% of memory CD8 clonotypes were shared across several donors. The small number of donors limited the genetic and exposure-history diversity represented. Pairwise subsampling led to the expectation that sequencing depth would affect the degree of clonotype sharing among donors. Estimated clonotype richness was generally larger for naive than for memory subsets. Compared with non-shared clonotypes, clonotypes shared by all four sorted-subset donors had higher generation probabilities. Sampling was restricted to blood, and TCR repertoires in tissues likely differ from the TCR repertoires found in blood. Even with the large sequencing depth, rarefaction of the sorted-subset datasets indicated that sequencing was incomplete.

Using the deep immunoSEQ assay, multiplex PCR amplified TCR CDR3 regions from genomic DNA. Extracted genomic DNA from each cell subset was spread evenly across all wells of several immunoSEQ 96-well plates, with each plate serving as a replicate. Each replicate PCR for sorted subsets received roughly 0.2 ug genomic DNA, equal to tens of thousands of T cell genomes. Purified libraries were quantified with a Qubit 3.0 fluorometer, sized on a Bioanalyzer 2100, and re-quantified with the KAPA Library Quantification kit. Every immunoSEQ 96-well plate was sequenced on a separate single-read 150-cycle Illumina NextSeq 550 flow cell. The study's processing was this. Because the immunoSEQ output held only junctional sequences and lacked quality scores, the filtering could not match the filtering applied to full-length reads. To assign V/J genes and CDR3, sequences were annotated against IMGT germline references using PyIR, a Python wrapper for IgBLAST v1.9. Reads were filtered out if the reads had weak V/J assignments (E-value above 1e-6), no CDR3, stop codons, out-of-frame junctions, or ambiguous translated residues. A V3J clonotype was defined by an identical inferred V gene, J gene, and CDR3 amino acid sequence. The percentage overlap between two repertoires was calculated by dividing the number of shared unique clonotypes by the size of the smaller repertoire. Richness of each repertoire was evaluated using RTK rarefaction, the Chao1 estimator, and Recon v2.1 estimates of unobserved clonotypes. OLGA was used to compute generation probabilities for all TCRbeta clonotypes that the gDNA method yielded from four donors. Held by TCRdb, this immuneACCESS table contains in-frame sequences only and omits some clones. Under half of the omission traces to an unresolved V gene where checked; the cause of the rest is unknown. That table furnishes V, J and clone size, whereas the DNA furnished D and trimming. The sample table shows around 2,000,000 clones, and 90% to 95% are seen once. In total, the top ten clones hold around 0.13% of the sample.

Donors were healthy HIV-negative adults with no recently reported acute infections or vaccinations. Every donor was a Caucasian adult residing in Nashville, Tennessee, USA. Magnetic negative selection was used to enrich CD4+ T cells, after which naive cells were positively selected on CD45RA and the negative fraction became the memory subset. Blood was obtained by leukapheresis, after which PBMCs were separated by Ficoll-Histopaque density gradient centrifugation and cryopreserved in liquid nitrogen vapor phase. Analytical flow cytometry was used to check the purity and quantity of every magnetically sorted T cell population. From each sorted fraction, genomic DNA was isolated and quantified by UV absorbance on a Nanodrop 2000c. In the germline V gene (reference sequence), CDR1 corresponds to LNHDA and CDR2 to SQIVND. The CDR3 numbers 15 residues from cysteine through phenylalanine. Only the CDR3 DNA is retained, 45 bases long and in frame from the first base. Trimming takes 5 bases off V and 4 bases off J; junction bases not matched to a gene: 9.

Points on this clone: Which antigen it targets is not known. Qualities for individual bases were not recorded, and no much larger clone is one base off.

The chain was built from TRBV19 and TRBJ1-1, with 8 middle bases fitting TRBD1. This clonotype originated in a man in his late teens or twenties in good health. The source material was naive CD4+ T cells sorted from blood. Reading the label with the study, this specimen's cell subset or site is: CD45RA+ positively selected. The DNA sequence follows: TGTGCCAGTAGTCCCCGGGACAGGCTAAGCACTGAAGCTTTCTTT. This sequence encodes CASSPRDRLSTEAFF.